These 5 T cell receptor beta chains came from one sample sequenced in a study of blood T cell repertoires in COVID-19. Produced via immunoSEQ multiplex PCR; TCRdb's table is partial and in-frame only. The table records approximately 49,000 clones, 80% to 85% of them present only once. What was sequenced was peripheral blood. The receptors come from a man in his fifties with acute or convalescent COVID-19.

This clone was seen only once. The chain carries TRBV30 and TRBJ1-6; 7 positions agree with TRBD1. The CDR3 consists of 15 residues. Germline values: CDR1 GTSNPN, CDR2 SVGIG (reference sequence). V lost 3 bases to trimming and J lost 5 bases; unmatched junction nucleotides: 7. CDR3 region: CAWSLGDSDNSPLHF. CDR3 bases: TGTGCCTGGAGCCTCGGGGACAGTGATAATTCACCCCTCCACTTT.

The CDR3 DNA sequence: TGTGCCAGCTCACCAGACACGGAATACCAAGAGACCCAGTACTTC. As protein: CASSPDTEYQETQYF. The rearrangement uses TRBV18 and TRBJ2-5; D not resolved. The V end lost 2 bases, the J end lost 0 bases, and 10 bases lay between the germline ends. The CDR3 spans 15 residues. Germline lookup yields CDR1 KGHSH and CDR2 LQKENI.

The chain links TRBV4-2 to TRBJ1-4, with D perhaps matching TRBD1 (5 bases). Germline-derived CDR1 and CDR2 are LGHNA and YNFKEQ. With 4 bases removed from V and 7 bases from J, the gap between germline ends came to 7 bases. The CDR3 runs 12 residues. The CDR3 loop reads CASSLDSEKLFF. The DNA of the CDR3 is TGTGCCAGCAGCCTTGACAGTGAAAAACTGTTTTTT.

This rearrangement joins TRBV7-9 to TRBJ1-5; no clear D. Germline values: CDR1 SEHNR, CDR2 FQNEAQ (reference sequence). The CDR3 consists of 14 residues. V lost 1 base and J lost 7, with 11 bases in between. CDR3 residues: CASSLEGAYQPQHF. The CDR3 coding sequence is TGTGCCAGCAGCTTAGAAGGAGCGTACCAGCCCCAGCATTTT.

The chain has TRBV11-3 and TRBJ2-1; TRBD2 matches 9 bases. CDR1 SGHNT and CDR2 YENEEA come from the germline V gene. V was clipped by 5 bases and J by 8 bases; unmatched bases: 7. The CDR3 runs to 14 residues. The CDR3 loop reads CASSQREAGYEQFF. The CDR3 DNA follows: TGTGCCAGCAGCCAGCGGGAGGCCGGCTATGAGCAGTTCTTC.